The rows below give T cell receptor beta chains drawn from one sample of a study of PD-L1 blockade in urothelial cancer. Produced via immunoSEQ multiplex PCR; TCRdb's table is partial and in-frame only. The table includes 50,000 or so clones, about 90% detected once. Specimen: PBMCs, collected around atezolizumab (anti-PD-L1) treatment. Every receptor here comes from a man aged 55 to 70 with urothelial cancer. Each CDR3 is given with its conserved first and last residue. The D gene is left open where the match is weak. Size is omitted from some rows. Given values are once, few, many or a class for expanded clones.

>-|TRBJ2-1|-|TRBV18
TGTGCCAGCGCCAAAACTATACTAGACGTCGGCAATGAGCAGTTCTTC
CASAKTILDVGNEQFF
>-|TRBJ2-5|-|TRBV11-3
TGTGCCAGCAGCTTAGTGCGAGGGCAAGAGACCCAGTACTTC
CASSLVRGQETQYF
>-|TRBJ1-6|-|TRBV27
TGTGCCAGCAGTAGGGCCCGGGGGGTTCCCCCCTATAATTCACCCCTCCACTTT
CASSRARGVPPYNSPLHF
>-|TRBJ2-7|-|TRBV21-1
TGTGCCAGCAGCAAAGTTGGACAGACCTACGAGCAGTACTTC
CASSKVGQTYEQYF
>-|TRBJ1-3|-|TRBV9
TGTGCCAGCGGGAGCGCGGGTGAACGAAACACCATATATTTT
CASGSAGERNTIYF
>few|TRBJ2-3|TRBD2|TRBV10-3
TGTGCCATCGCACTAGCGGGGGGGACTAGCACAGATACGCAGTATTTT
CAIALAGGTSTDTQYF
>few|TRBJ2-2|-|TRBV5-6
TGTGCCAGCAGCTTGACAGGATACACCGGGGAGCTGTTTTTT
CASSLTGYTGELFF
>-|TRBJ1-3|TRBD1|TRBV11-2
TGTGCCAGCAGCCCAGGGACAGGGGGAAACACCATATATTTT
CASSPGTGGNTIYF
>-|TRBJ2-2|TRBD1|TRBV10-3
TGTGCCATCAGTGACGGGACAGCGCGATCTGGCGGGGAGCTGTTTTTT
CAISDGTARSGGELFF
>once|TRBJ1-5|TRBD1|TRBV15
TGTGCCACCAGCAGATACGCAGGGGGCAATAGCAATCAGCCCCAGCATTTT
CATSRYAGGNSNQPQHF
>-|TRBJ1-1|-|TRBV18
TGTGCCAGCTCACCACCGGGGGGATGGGCTGAAGCTTTCTTT
CASSPPGGWAEAFF
>-|TRBJ1-2|TRBD1|TRBV6-5
TGTGCCAGCAGCCAACAGGGGGCTAACTATGGCTACACCTTC
CASSQQGANYGYTF
>-|TRBJ1-2|-|TRBV29-1
TGCAGCGTTGGCGACAGCGTTAACTATGGCTACACCTTC
CSVGDSVNYGYTF
>-|TRBJ2-5|TRBD1|TRBV7-9
TGTGCCAGCACCGGACAGGGGGAGACCCAGTACTTC
CASTGQGETQYF
>-|TRBJ1-2|-|TRBV5-5
TGTGCCAGCAGCTTGGGGGACACCGGCCCCTACACCTTC
CASSLGDTGPYTF